The sequence of this T cell receptor (beta chain) was determined in a study of glioma-infiltrating T cells. Regarding the study as a whole: Above-expected tissue-blood divergence occurred in all gliomas, most in low-grade ones.

On this clonotype: What it recognizes is unknown.

TCR alpha and beta CDR3 regions were amplified from RNA using iRepertoire nested multiplex PCR. One-step reverse transcription and amplification started from roughly 100-400 ng of tissue mRNA or PBMC total RNA. TCRdb reprocessed the multiplex PCR reads via MiXCR and lists one record per CDR3 protein. This repertoire shows approximately 190,000 distinct CDR3 sequences, around 32% found once; its top ten account for about 19%. Sample: glioma tissue, nonneoplastic brain tissue, or PBMCs (not recorded which). This sequence originates from a human donor with low-grade glioma or glioblastoma, undergoing nonglioma brain surgery, or in good health (not recorded which).

CDR3 sequence reads: CAWTGWAGNTIYF. Written as DNA, the CDR3 is TGTGCCTGGACCGGATGGGCTGGAAACACCATATATTTT. The rearrangement links TRBV30 to TRBJ1-3, with D unclear. CDR1 is GTSNPN and CDR2 is SVGIG in the germline V gene (reference sequence). The length of the CDR3 is 13 residues. Trimming shortened V by 4 bases and J by 2 bases, and 9 bases separated the two germline ends.